What follows are 7 T cell receptor beta chains derived from one specimen sequenced in a study of blood T cell repertoires in COVID-19. Using immunoSEQ multiplex PCR, the repertoire was profiled, and TCRdb retains in-frame clones only, with some absent. The sample has over 200,000 clones, roughly 80% seen once. Sequenced input: PBMCs or T cells enriched from blood (not recorded which). Source of these receptors: a man aged 60-69 years who had recovered from COVID-19.

The chain uses TRBV2 and TRBJ1-1; 7 bases fit TRBD1. The CDR3 totals 13 residues. Unmatched junction bases numbered 1, after V lost 6 bases and J lost 0 bases. CDR1 and CDR2 from the germline V gene are SNHLY and FYNNEI. The CDR3 bases are TGTGCCAGCAGGGGACAGATGAACACTGAAGCTTTCTTT. Translating it yields CASRGQMNTEAFF. Full variable domain (remainder filled in from reference TRBV2 and TRBJ1-1): EPEVTQTPSHQVTQMGQEVILRCVPISNHLYFYWYRQILGQKVEFLVSFYNNEISEKSEIFDDQFSVERPDGSNFTLKIRSTKLEDSAMYFCASRGQMNTEAFFGQGTRLTVV.

There are a few counts of this clone. V gene TRBV5-1 combines with J gene TRBJ1-2; D possibly corresponds to TRBD1 (6 bases). The germline CDR1 and CDR2 sequences are SGHRS and YFSETQ. V lost 0 bases and J lost 8, with 17 bases in between. There are 15 residues in the CDR3. CDR3 region: CASSLALGAPGGYTF. The CDR3 DNA reads as TGCGCCAGCAGCTTGGCCTTGGGGGCTCCGGGAGGCTACACCTTC.

V gene TRBV19 combines with J gene TRBJ2-3, with 7 bases lining up with TRBD1. The CDR3 contains 13 residues. The J segment lost 1 base and the V segment lost 10 bases, leaving 5 bases of the junction unmatched. Per germline, CDR1 LNHDA and CDR2 SQIVND (reference sequence). This CDR3 reads CATNDRGTDTQYF. CDR3 coding DNA: TGTGCCACCAATGACAGGGGCACAGATACGCAGTATTTT.

The chain joins TRBV7-9 to TRBJ2-1; D is ambiguous. Trimming removed 5 bases from V and 9 bases from J, with 8 bases in between. Germline lookup yields CDR1 SEHNR and CDR2 FQNEAQ (reference sequence). The CDR3 runs to 11 residues. CDR3 region: CASSLSGEQFF. CDR3 nucleotides: TGTGCCAGCAGCCTAAGTGGTGAGCAGTTCTTC.

J is TRBJ2-1 and V is TRBV5-6; possible D gene TRBD2, 6 bases. V gave up 5 bases and J gave up 8 bases, with 8 bases separating them. The CDR3 spans 11 residues. Germline V gene data show CDR1 as SGHDT and CDR2 as YYEEEE. The CDR3 nucleotides read TGTGCCAGCAGGGGGGGTGATGAGCAGTTCTTC. The encoded protein is CASRGGDEQFF.

The chain recombines TRBV7-9 with TRBJ1-2; perhaps TRBD1 as D (6 bases). This CDR3 is 16 amino acids long. V dropped 6 bases and J dropped 4 bases, with 21 bases sitting between them. Germline V CDR1 and CDR2: SEHNR, FQNEAQ (reference sequence). Here the CDR3 reads CASRMGGERGAYGYTF. The CDR3 DNA sequence: TGTGCCAGCAGGATGGGAGGGGAGAGGGGGGCCTATGGCTACACCTTC.

The V and J genes are TRBV6-5 and TRBJ1-2; possible D gene TRBD1, 5 bases. The CDR3 loop spans 15 amino acids. Germline V lookup: CDR1 MNHEY, CDR2 SVGAGI. Trimming took off 5 bases at V and 2 bases at J, with 15 bases between the two ends. CDR3 protein: CASSHRQYGNYGYTF. CDR3 nucleotide sequence: TGTGCCAGCAGTCATAGACAGTATGGAAACTATGGCTACACCTTC.